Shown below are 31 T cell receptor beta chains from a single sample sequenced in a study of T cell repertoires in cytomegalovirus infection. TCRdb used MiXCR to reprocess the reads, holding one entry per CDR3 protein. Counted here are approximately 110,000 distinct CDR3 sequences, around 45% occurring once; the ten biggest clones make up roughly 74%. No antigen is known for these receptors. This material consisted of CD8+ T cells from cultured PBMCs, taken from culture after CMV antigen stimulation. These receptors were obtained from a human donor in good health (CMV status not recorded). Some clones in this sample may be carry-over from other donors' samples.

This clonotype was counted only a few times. The CDR3 DNA is TGTGCCAGCAGCGCCCCGGCCGGGGGGCCGCCCTACGAGCAGTACTTC. Protein sequence: CASSAPAGGPPYEQYF. The genes are TRBV7-2 and TRBJ2-7, with TRBD2 as a possible D gene (7 bases). Germline V lookup: CDR1 SGHTA, CDR2 FQGNSA. The CDR3 runs 16 residues. Trimming pared 5 bases from V and 2 bases from J, leaving 19 bases between.

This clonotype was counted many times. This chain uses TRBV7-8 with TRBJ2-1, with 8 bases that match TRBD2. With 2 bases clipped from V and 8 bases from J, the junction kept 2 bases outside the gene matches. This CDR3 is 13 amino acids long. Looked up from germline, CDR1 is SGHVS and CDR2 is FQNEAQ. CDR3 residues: CASSLRSGDEQFF. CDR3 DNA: TGTGCCAGCAGCTTACGTAGCGGGGATGAGCAGTTCTTC.

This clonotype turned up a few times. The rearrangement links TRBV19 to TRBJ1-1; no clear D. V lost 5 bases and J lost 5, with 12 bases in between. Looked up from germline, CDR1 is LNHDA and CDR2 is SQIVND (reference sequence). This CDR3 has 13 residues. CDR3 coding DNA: TGTGCCAGTAGTGTCCCGGGTGGAACTGAAGCTTTCTTT. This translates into CASSVPGGTEAFF.

The CDR3 nucleotides are TGTGCCAGCAGCCGCTCCGGGACAGGGGGAGGCCCGGGGGAAAAACTGTTTTTT. Encoded protein: CASSRSGTGGGPGEKLFF. This chain links TRBV7-6 with TRBJ1-4; 11 positions match TRBD1. Per the germline V gene, CDR1 is SGHVS and CDR2 is FNYEAQ. Losses at the gene ends were 5 bases for V and 8 bases for J; bases not matched to a gene: 16. The CDR3 loop spans 18 amino acids.

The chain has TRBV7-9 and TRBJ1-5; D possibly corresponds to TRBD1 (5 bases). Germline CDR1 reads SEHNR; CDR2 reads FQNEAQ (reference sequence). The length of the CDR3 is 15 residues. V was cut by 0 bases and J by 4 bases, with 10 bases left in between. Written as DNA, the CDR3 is TGTGCCAGCAGCTTAGCCAGGGAAGTAAATCAGCCCCAGCATTTT. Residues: CASSLAREVNQPQHF.

The CDR3 here is CASSLADGATLVEFF. CDR3 coding DNA: TGCGCCAGCAGCTTGGCCGACGGGGCGACCCTGGTAGAGTTCTTC. This chain uses TRBV5-1 with TRBJ2-1; possibly TRBD1 or TRBD2 for D (5 bases each). V gave up 0 bases and J gave up 14 bases, with 21 bases separating them. This CDR3 has 15 amino acids. The germline V gene encodes CDR1 SGHRS and CDR2 YFSETQ.

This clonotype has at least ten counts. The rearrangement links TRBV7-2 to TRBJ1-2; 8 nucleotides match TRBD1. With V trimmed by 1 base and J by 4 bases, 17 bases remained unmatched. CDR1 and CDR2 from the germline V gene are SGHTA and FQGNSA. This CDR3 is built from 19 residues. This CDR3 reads CASSLEEWGTGAGGYGYTF. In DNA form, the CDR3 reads TGTGCCAGCAGCTTAGAAGAGTGGGGGACAGGAGCAGGCGGCTATGGCTACACCTTC.

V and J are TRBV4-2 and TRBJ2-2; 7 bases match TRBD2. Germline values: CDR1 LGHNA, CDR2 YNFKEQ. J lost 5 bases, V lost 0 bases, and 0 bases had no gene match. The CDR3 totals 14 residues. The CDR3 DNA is TGTGCCAGCAGCCAAGAGCGGGGGACCGGGGAGCTGTTTTTT. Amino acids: CASSQERGTGELFF.

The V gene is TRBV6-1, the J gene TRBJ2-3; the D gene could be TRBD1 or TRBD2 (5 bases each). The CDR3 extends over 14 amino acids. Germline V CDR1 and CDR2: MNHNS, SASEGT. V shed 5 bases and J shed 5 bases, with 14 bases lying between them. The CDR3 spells CASSQLTGRDTQYF. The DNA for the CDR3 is TGTGCCAGCAGTCAACTTACGGGGCGAGATACGCAGTATTTT.

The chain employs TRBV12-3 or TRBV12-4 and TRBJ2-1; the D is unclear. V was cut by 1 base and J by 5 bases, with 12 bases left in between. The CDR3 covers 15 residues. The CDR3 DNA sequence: TGTGCCAGCAGTTTAGGATTCGCCGCTAACAATGAGCAGTTCTTC. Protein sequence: CASSLGFAANNEQFF.

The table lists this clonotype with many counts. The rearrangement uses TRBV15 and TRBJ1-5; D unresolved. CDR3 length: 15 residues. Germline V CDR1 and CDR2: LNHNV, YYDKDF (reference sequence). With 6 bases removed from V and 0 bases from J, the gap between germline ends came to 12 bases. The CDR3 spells CATSLGELSNQPQHF. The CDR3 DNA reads TGTGCCACCAGTCTCGGGGAGCTTAGCAATCAGCCCCAGCATTTT.

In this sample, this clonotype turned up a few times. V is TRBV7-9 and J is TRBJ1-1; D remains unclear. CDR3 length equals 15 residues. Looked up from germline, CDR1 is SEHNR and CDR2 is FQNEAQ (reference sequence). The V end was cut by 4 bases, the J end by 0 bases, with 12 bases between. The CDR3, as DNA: TGTGCCAGCAGCTCACCTCGAAGGCTGAACACTGAAGCTTTCTTT. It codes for CASSSPRRLNTEAFF.

CDR3: CAISTGGADTQYF. CDR3 DNA: TGTGCCATCAGTACAGGGGGAGCAGATACGCAGTATTTT. The chain carries TRBV10-3 and TRBJ2-3; 8 bases agree with TRBD1. The CDR3 runs to 13 residues. The ends lost 5 bases at V and 4 bases at J; junction bases unmatched: 2. Looked up from germline, CDR1 is ENHRY and CDR2 is SYGVKD.

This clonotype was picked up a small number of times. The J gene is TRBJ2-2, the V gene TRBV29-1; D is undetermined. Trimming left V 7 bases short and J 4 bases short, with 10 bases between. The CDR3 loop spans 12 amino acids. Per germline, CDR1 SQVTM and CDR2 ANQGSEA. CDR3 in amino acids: CSAVRATGELFF. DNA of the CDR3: TGCAGCGCTGTCCGGGCCACCGGGGAGCTGTTTTTT.

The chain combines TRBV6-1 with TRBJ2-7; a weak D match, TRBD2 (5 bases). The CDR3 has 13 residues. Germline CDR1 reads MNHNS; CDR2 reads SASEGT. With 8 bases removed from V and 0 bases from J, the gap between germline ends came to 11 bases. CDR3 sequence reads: CASGSGNSYEQYF. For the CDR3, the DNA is TGTGCCAGCGGGTCCGGGAACTCCTACGAGCAGTACTTC.

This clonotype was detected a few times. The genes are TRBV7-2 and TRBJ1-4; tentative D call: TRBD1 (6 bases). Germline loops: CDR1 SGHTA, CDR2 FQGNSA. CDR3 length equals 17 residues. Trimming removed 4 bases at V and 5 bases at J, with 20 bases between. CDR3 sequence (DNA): TGTGCCAGCAGCTCGGGATTGCGGGGGGCGTTAAATGAAAAACTGTTTTTT. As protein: CASSSGLRGALNEKLFF.

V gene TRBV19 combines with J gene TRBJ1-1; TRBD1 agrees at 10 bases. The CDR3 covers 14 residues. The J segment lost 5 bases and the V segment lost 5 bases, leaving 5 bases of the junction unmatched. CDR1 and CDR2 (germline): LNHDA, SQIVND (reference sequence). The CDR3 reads CASSSDRGLTEAFF. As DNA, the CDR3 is TGTGCCAGTAGTTCCGACAGGGGGCTTACTGAAGCTTTCTTT. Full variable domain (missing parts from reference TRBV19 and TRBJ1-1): DGGITQSPKYLFRKEGQNVTLSCEQNLNHDAMYWYRQDPGQGLRLIYYSQIVNDFQKGDIAEGYSVSREKKESFPLTVTSAQKNPTAFYLCASSSDRGLTEAFFGQGTRLTVV.

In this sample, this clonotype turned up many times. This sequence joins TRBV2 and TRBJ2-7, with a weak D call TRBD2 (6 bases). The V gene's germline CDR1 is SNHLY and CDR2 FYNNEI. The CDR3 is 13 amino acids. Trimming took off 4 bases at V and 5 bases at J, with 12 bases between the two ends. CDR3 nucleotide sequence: TGTGCCAGCAGTGTGATGGGACTTAACGAGCAGTACTTC. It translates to CASSVMGLNEQYF.

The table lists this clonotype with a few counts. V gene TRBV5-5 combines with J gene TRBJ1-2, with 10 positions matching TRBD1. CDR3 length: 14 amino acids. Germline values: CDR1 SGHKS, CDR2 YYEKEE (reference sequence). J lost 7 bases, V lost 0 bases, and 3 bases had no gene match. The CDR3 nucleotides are TGTGCCAGCAGCTTGGCCGGGACAGGGGTTGGCTACACCTTC. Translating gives CASSLAGTGVGYTF. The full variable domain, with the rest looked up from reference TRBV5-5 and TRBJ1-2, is DAGVTQSPTHLIKTRGQQVTLRCSPISGHKSVSWYQQVLGQGPQFIFQYYEKEERGRGNFPDRFSARQFPNYSSELNVNALLLGDSALYLCASSLAGTGVGYTFGSGTRLTVV.

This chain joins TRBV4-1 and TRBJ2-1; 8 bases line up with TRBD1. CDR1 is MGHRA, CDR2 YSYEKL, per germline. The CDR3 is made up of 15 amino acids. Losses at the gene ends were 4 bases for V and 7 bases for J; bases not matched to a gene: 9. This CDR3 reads CASSLSRGPMNEQFF. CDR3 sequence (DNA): TGCGCCAGCAGCCTGTCCAGGGGGCCTATGAATGAGCAGTTCTTC.

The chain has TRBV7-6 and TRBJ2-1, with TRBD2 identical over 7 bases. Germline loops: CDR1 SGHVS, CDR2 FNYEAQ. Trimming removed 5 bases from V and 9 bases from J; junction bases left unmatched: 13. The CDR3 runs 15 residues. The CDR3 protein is CASSAERGLWGEQFF. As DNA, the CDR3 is TGTGCCAGCAGCGCGGAGAGGGGACTATGGGGTGAGCAGTTCTTC.

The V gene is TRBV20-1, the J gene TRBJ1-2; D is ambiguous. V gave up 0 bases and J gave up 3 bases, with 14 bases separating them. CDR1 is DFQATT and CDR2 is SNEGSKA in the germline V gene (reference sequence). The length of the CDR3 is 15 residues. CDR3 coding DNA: TGCAGTGCTAGAGATCCGGGGTCCGCGGACTATGGCTACACCTTC. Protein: CSARDPGSADYGYTF.

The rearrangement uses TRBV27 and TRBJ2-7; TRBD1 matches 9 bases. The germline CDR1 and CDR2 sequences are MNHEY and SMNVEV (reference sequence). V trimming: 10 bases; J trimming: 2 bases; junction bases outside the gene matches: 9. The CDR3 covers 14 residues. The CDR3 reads CATRSGQGPYEQYF. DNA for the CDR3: TGTGCCACCAGATCGGGACAGGGACCCTACGAGCAGTACTTC.

CDR3 amino acids: CSVPKGPGYEQYF. In DNA, the CDR3 is TGCAGTGTCCCAAAGGGTCCGGGCTACGAGCAGTACTTC. The rearrangement joins TRBV20-1 to TRBJ2-7, with D hard to call. Germline CDR1 reads DFQATT; CDR2 reads SNEGSKA (reference sequence). Trimming cost V 7 bases and J 3 bases, with 16 bases left between them. The CDR3 is made up of 13 amino acids.

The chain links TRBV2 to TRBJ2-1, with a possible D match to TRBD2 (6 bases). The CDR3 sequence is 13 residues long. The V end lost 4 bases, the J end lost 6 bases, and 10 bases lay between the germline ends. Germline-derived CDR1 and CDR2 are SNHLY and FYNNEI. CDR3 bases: TGTGCCAGCAGTGGACTAGGAGGCAATGAGCAGTTCTTC. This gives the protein CASSGLGGNEQFF.

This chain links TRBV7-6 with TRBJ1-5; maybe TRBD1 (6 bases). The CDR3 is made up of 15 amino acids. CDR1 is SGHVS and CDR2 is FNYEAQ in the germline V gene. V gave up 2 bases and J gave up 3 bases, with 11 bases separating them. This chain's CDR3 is CASSLWGGDNQPQHF. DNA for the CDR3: TGTGCCAGCAGCTTATGGGGGGGCGACAATCAGCCCCAGCATTTT.

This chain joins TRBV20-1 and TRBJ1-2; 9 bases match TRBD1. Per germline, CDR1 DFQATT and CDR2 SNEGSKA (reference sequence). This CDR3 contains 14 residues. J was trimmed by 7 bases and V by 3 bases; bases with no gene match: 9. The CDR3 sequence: CSARVGQGIGGYTF. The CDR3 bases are TGCAGTGCTAGGGTGGGACAGGGCATCGGTGGCTACACCTTC.

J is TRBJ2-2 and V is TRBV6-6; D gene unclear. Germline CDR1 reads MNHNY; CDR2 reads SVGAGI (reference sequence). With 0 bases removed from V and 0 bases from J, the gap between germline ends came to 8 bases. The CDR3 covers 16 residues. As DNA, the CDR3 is TGTGCCAGCAGTTACTCTCAGGCTTCGAACACCGGGGAGCTGTTTTTT. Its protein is CASSYSQASNTGELFF.

CDR3: CATSRVRSTWNGGYTF. The CDR3 DNA reads TGTGCCACCAGCAGAGTAAGAAGTACCTGGAACGGTGGCTACACCTTC. The chain employs TRBV15 and TRBJ1-2; no definite D call. V lost 1 base and J lost 7, with 19 bases in between. This CDR3 spans 16 amino acids. Germline V lookup: CDR1 LNHNV, CDR2 YYDKDF (reference sequence).

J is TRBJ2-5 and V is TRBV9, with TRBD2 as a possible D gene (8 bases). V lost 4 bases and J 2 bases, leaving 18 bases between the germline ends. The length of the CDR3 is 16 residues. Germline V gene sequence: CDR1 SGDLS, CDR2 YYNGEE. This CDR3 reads CASSPQGGGGQETQYF. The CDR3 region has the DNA TGTGCCAGCAGCCCTCAAGGGGGCGGGGGGCAAGAGACCCAGTACTTC.

This chain's CDR3 is CASRTRPGTAFEETQYF. CDR3 sequence (DNA): TGTGCCAGCAGGACCCGTCCCGGGACAGCTTTTGAGGAGACCCAGTACTTC. The chain couples TRBV5-4 to TRBJ2-5; 7 bases fit TRBD1. Germline CDR1 SGHNT, CDR2 YYREEE (reference sequence). CDR3 length: 17 residues. J was trimmed by 5 bases and V by 5 bases; bases with no gene match: 18.